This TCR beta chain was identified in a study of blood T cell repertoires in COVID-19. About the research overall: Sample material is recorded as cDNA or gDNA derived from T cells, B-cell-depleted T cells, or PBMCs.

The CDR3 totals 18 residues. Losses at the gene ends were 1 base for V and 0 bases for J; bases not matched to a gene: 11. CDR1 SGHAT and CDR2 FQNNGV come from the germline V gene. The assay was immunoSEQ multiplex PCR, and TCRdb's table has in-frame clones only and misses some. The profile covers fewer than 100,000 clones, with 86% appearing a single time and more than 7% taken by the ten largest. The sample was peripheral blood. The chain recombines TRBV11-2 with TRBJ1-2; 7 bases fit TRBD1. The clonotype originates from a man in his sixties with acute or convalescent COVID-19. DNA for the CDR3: TGTGCCAGCAGCTTAGTACGCCGTCTCGGACAGGCTAACTATGGCTACACCTTC. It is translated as CASSLVRRLGQANYGYTF.